One and the same sample provided the 7 T cell receptor beta chains below, sequenced in a study of T cells after yellow fever vaccination. Each CDR3 protein gets one entry after TCRdb re-called the 5' RACE reads with MiXCR. This sample has about 370,000 distinct CDR3 sequences, with approximately 10% found just once. Specimen: PBMCs, collected on the day of the first yellow fever vaccination. Source of these receptors: a man between 18 and 35 years old who received the YFV17D yellow fever vaccine.

This clonotype was seen a few times. The CDR3 spells CASRAGPNYQPRGNTIYF. The DNA of the CDR3 is TGTGCCAGCAGAGCCGGGCCCAACTACCAACCTCGAGGAAACACCATATATTTT. J is TRBJ1-3 and V is TRBV6-2 or TRBV6-3, with D hard to call. Germline lookup yields CDR1 MNHEY and CDR2 SVGEGT. Between the trimmed V and J ends, which lost 6 bases and 4 bases, there was a span of 25 bases. This CDR3 has 18 amino acids.

This chain links TRBV28 with TRBJ2-5; D might be TRBD1 (6 bases). V lost 2 bases and J 2 bases, leaving 15 bases between the germline ends. Germline lookup yields CDR1 MDHEN and CDR2 SYDVKM. There are 16 residues in the CDR3. CDR3 DNA sequence: TGTGCCAGCAGTTTACGCAAGGGGCAGGGGCAAGAGACCCAGTACTTC. As protein: CASSLRKGQGQETQYF.

The chain joins TRBV12-3 or TRBV12-4 to TRBJ1-6; D may be TRBD1 (5 bases). Trimming took off 7 bases at V and 7 bases at J, with 23 bases between the two ends. CDR3 length equals 17 residues. As DNA, the CDR3 is TGTGCCAGCATTTACCGGGACCGGTCGTTGCGCAATTCACCCCTCCACTTT. Its protein is CASIYRDRSLRNSPLHF.

The chain couples TRBV12-3 or TRBV12-4 to TRBJ1-2; tentative D call: TRBD1 (5 bases). CDR3 length: 14 residues. Trimming removed 7 bases from V and 2 bases from J, with 14 bases in between. The CDR3 here is CASTRQGGNYGYTF. In DNA form, the CDR3 reads TGTGCCAGCACCCGCCAGGGAGGGAACTATGGCTACACCTTC.

V gene TRBV10-3 combines with J gene TRBJ1-1; D is ambiguous. Germline assignment: CDR1 ENHRY and CDR2 SYGVKD. The CDR3 length is 15 residues. V lost 3 bases and J lost 1, with 12 bases in between. In nucleotides, the CDR3 is TGTGCCATCAGTGACAGTGGGAAGGGGAACACTGAAGCTTTCTTT. Translation: CAISDSGKGNTEAFF.

This clonotype was seen a handful of times. One junction end disagrees with the germline gene, perhaps due to a read error. This CDR3 reads CASSYKNRPLHF. CDR3 DNA sequence: TGTGCCAGCAGTTACAAGAACCGGCCCCTGCACTTC. The chain combines TRBV6-2 or TRBV6-3 with TRBJ2-5; D remains unclear. The CDR3 sequence is 12 residues long. Germline CDR1 reads MNHEY; CDR2 reads SVGEGT.

This CDR3 reads CARSTLGDGYTF. CDR3 coding DNA: TGCGCCCGATCTACACTGGGGGATGGCTACACCTTC. The V call is TRBV5-1, the J call TRBJ1-2; the D gene is possibly TRBD1 (5 bases). The CDR3 runs 12 residues. Germline lookup yields CDR1 SGHRS and CDR2 YFSETQ. Deletions cut 10 bases from V and 6 bases from J, with 16 bases between.